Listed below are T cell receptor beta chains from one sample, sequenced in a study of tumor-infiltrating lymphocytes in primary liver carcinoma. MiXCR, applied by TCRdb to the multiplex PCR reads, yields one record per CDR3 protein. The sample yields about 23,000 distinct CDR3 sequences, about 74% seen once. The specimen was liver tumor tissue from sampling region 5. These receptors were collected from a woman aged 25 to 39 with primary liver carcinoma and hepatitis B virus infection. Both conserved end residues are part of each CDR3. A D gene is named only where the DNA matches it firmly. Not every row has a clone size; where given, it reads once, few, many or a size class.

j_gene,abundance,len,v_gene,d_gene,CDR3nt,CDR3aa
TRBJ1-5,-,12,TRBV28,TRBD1,TGTGCCAGCGGTGTCTCTGGGACAGGCCAGCACTTT,CASGVSGTGQHF
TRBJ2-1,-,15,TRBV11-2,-,TGTGCCAGCAGCTTCGGCCTAGCGAGATCGGTTGAGCACTTCTTC,CASSFGLARSVEHFF
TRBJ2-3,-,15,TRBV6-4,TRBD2,TGTGCCAGCAGTGCCGTAGCGGGGCGCACAGATATGCAGTATTTT,CASSAVAGRTDMQYF
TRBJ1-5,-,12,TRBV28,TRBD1,TGTGCTATTAGTGTCTCCGGGACAGGCCAGCATTTT,CAISVSGTGQHF
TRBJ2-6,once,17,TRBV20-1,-,TGCAGTGTTAGAGCCGGGACATTGAACTCTGGGGCCAACGTCCTGACTTTC,CSVRAGTLNSGANVLTF
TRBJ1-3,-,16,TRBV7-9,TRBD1,TGTGCCAGCAGCTCGTCGTGCAGGGGGCTGAGGAACACCATATATTTT,CASSSSCRGLRNTIYF
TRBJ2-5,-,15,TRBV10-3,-,TGTGCCGTCAATGAGTCGCCTGCCAGACAAGAGACCCAGTACTTC,CAVNESPARQETQYF
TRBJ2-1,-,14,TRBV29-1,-,TGCGGCGCATCCTTGAATAGCGGCTGGAATGAGCAGTTATTC,CGASLNSGWNEQLF
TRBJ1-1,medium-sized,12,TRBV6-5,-,TGTGCCAGCAGCACTCGACAGACTGAAGCTTTCTTT,CASSTRQTEAFF
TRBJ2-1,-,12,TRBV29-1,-,TGCAGCGCCCTAAGGGACCATAATGTGCGGTTCTTC,CSALRDHNVRFF
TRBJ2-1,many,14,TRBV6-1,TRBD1,TGTGCCAGCAGTGAACCCGACAGGGGAGGAGAGCAGTTCTTC,CASSEPDRGGEQFF
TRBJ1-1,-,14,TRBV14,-,TGTGTCAGCAGTCCCCCCGGCATGAACACTGAAGCTTTCTTT,CVSSPPGMNTEAFF
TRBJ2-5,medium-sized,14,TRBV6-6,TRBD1,TGTGCCAGCAAATGGGGGACAGGAGAAGAGACCCAGTACTTC,CASKWGTGEETQYF
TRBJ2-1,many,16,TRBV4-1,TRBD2,TGCGCCAGCAGCCAATCCGGGACTAGCGGTGACAATGAGCAGTTCTTC,CASSQSGTSGDNEQFF
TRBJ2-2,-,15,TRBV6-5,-,TGTGCCAGCAGTCCGCGGCGAGGGTTTACCGGGGAGCTGTTTTTT,CASSPRRGFTGELFF
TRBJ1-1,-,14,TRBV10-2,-,TGCGCCATCACTGAGTCGAAGGCGGGCACTGAAGCTTCTTTT,CAITESKAGTEASF
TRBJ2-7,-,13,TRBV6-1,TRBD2,TGTGCCAGCAGCCGGCGGGAGGCGTACGAGCAGTACTTC,CASSRREAYEQYF